Following are 10 T cell receptor beta chains from one sample sequenced in a study of identical twins. TCRdb called the 5' RACE reads again in MiXCR, with one record for every CDR3 protein. The repertoire holds hundreds of thousands of distinct CDR3 sequences, with around 6% as singletons. The specimen was naive T cells sorted from blood. The source of these receptors is a man aged 18 to 30 in good health.

The table lists this clonotype with many counts. The chain joins TRBV29-1 to TRBJ2-7; D may be TRBD1 (7 bases). V was shortened by 7 bases and J by 8 bases, with 21 bases between the two germline ends. Germline V gene lookup returns CDR1 SQVTM and CDR2 ANQGSEA. The CDR3 length is 13 residues. The CDR3 nucleotides are TGCAGCGCTAAAATCGGGCCAGGGGGGAAGCAGTACGTC. It encodes CSAKIGPGGKQYV.

This chain joins TRBV2 and TRBJ2-1, with 10 nucleotides matching TRBD2. This CDR3 contains 15 residues. The J segment lost 2 bases and the V segment lost 3 bases, leaving 1 base of the junction unmatched. CDR1 and CDR2 from the germline V gene are SNHLY and FYNNEI. In nucleotides, the CDR3 is TGTGCCAGCAGTGAGAGCGGGAGGGCCTACAATGAGCAGTTCTTC. It translates to CASSESGRAYNEQFF. Full variable domain (missing parts from reference TRBV2 and TRBJ2-1): EPEVTQTPSHQVTQMGQEVILRCVPISNHLYFYWYRQILGQKVEFLVSFYNNEISEKSEIFDDQFSVERPDGSNFTLKIRSTKLEDSAMYFCASSESGRAYNEQFFGPGTRLTVL.

This clonotype was seen at least ten times. The V and J genes are TRBV29-1 and TRBJ2-3; D possibly corresponds to TRBD2 (5 bases). CDR3 size: 14 residues. With 6 bases removed from V and 1 base from J, the gap between germline ends came to 14 bases. From germline, CDR1 is SQVTM and CDR2 ANQGSEA. CDR3 sequence reads: CSVEHWTRTDTQYF. DNA of the CDR3: TGCAGCGTGGAACATTGGACTCGCACAGATACGCAGTATTTT.

In its sample, this clonotype was seen a few times. The chain employs TRBV12-3 or TRBV12-4 and TRBJ2-1; 11 positions agree with TRBD1. CDR3 size: 15 residues. V shed 4 bases and J 10 bases; nucleotides not matched to a gene: 9. This chain's CDR3 is CASSWDRGAKKEQFF. CDR3 DNA sequence: TGTGCCAGCAGTTGGGACAGGGGGGCCAAGAAGGAGCAGTTCTTC.

This clonotype was detected a few times. The chain employs TRBV27 and TRBJ2-1; the match to TRBD2 covers 7 bases. Germline CDR1 and CDR2: MNHEY and SMNVEV (reference sequence). V lost 3 bases, J lost 1 base, and 6 bases stayed unmatched. The CDR3 has 16 amino acids. DNA of the CDR3: TGTGCCAGCAGTTTTCCCCGGGGAGGGTCCTACAATGAGCAGTTCTTC. Translation gives CASSFPRGGSYNEQFF.

This clonotype was seen a few times. The CDR3 here is CASSLVGYTF. As DNA, the CDR3 is TGTGCCAGCAGCTTAGTTGGCTACACCTTC. V is TRBV7-9 and J is TRBJ1-2; D unclear. V lost 1 base, J lost 7 bases, and 1 base lay in between. The CDR3 runs to 10 residues. The germline gives CDR1 SEHNR, CDR2 FQNEAQ (reference sequence).

A word on this clonotype: Given a much more abundant clone one base away, this may be a read error. The chain joins TRBV6-1 to TRBJ1-6; D gene ambiguous. Germline V gene data show CDR1 as MNHNS and CDR2 as SASEGT. Trimming cost V 9 bases and J 4 bases, with 16 bases left between them. CDR3 length: 15 amino acids. The CDR3 nucleotides are TGTGCCAGTAGTAGTGGAACCCATTATAATTCACCCCTCCACTTT. Protein sequence: CASSSGTHYNSPLHF.

The CDR3 protein is CASSLRSGGTSTDTQYF. The CDR3 nucleotides read TGTGCCAGCAGCTTACGGTCCGGCGGGACTAGCACAGATACGCAGTATTTT. This sequence joins TRBV7-2 and TRBJ2-3; possible D gene TRBD2, 6 bases. CDR3 length: 17 residues. V lost 2 bases, J lost 0 bases, and 15 bases lay in between. Germline values: CDR1 SGHTA, CDR2 FQGNSA.

The J gene is TRBJ1-1, the V gene TRBV6-1; D is perhaps TRBD1 (5 bases). V lost 6 bases and J lost 4, with 15 bases in between. The CDR3 has 14 residues. Germline-derived CDR1 and CDR2 are MNHNS and SASEGT. CDR3 sequence (DNA): TGTGCCAGCAGCCCTCCCAGGGAGGGCACTGAAGCTTTCTTT. It encodes CASSPPREGTEAFF.

This clonotype appeared many times. The CDR3 region is CASSFDIRTLSYNEQFF. The CDR3 DNA reads TGTGCCAGCAGCTTTGATATTAGGACTCTCTCCTACAATGAGCAGTTCTTC. This chain connects TRBV7-9 to TRBJ2-1; D perhaps matches TRBD2 (5 bases). Trimming shortened V by 3 bases and J by 0 bases, and 15 bases separated the two germline ends. Germline CDR1 SEHNR, CDR2 FQNEAQ (reference sequence). CDR3 length: 17 amino acids.